This T cell receptor beta chain was captured in a study of shared clonotypes between healthy human individuals. Germline assignment: CDR1 MDHEN and CDR2 SYDVKM. V was clipped by 6 bases and J by 4 bases; unmatched bases: 2. CDR3 size: 14 residues. Profiled with immunoSEQ multiplex PCR; TCRdb holds only in-frame clones, not every one. The sample has roughly 500,000 clones; about four fifths are singletons. This TCR derives from a middle-aged woman in good health. Some clones in this sample may be carry-over from other donors' samples. The specimen was PBMCs. The chain uses TRBV28 and TRBJ2-7; 14 nucleotides match TRBD2. In nucleotides, the CDR3 is TGTGCCAGCAGCCGGACTAGCGGGGGGTACGAGCAGTACTTC. As protein: CASSRTSGGYEQYF.